This T cell receptor beta chain was captured by sequencing in a study of T cell clusters in autoimmune cytopenias. Some 34,000 genome equivalents of blood DNA were amplified for TRB. The germline V gene has CDR1 MNHEY and CDR2 SVGAGI. The CDR3 has 13 residues. One tube held mixed TRB-A and TRB-B primer pools for touch-down PCR. TCRdb re-called the multiplex PCR reads; one entry per CDR3 protein, DNA not given. The sample spans 3,700 or so distinct CDR3 sequences; the ten largest clones claim over 12%. By frequency, this clonotype is medium-sized. Its antigen is unknown. Overall study results and limits: No cluster-lack signature appeared between secondary cytopenia and chronic lymphocytic leukemia patients, apparently due to lymphoma masking. TRB repertoire shifts in secondary cytopenia and chronic lymphocytic leukemia mostly reflected lymphoma, not autoimmunity.

These data were also reused for a study on T cell repertoires in aging, cancer and after chemotherapy. That work adds: Healthy donor repertoires were recorded over several months to years and showed clear clonal overlap.

The clonotype comes from a human donor in good health. The chain is built from TRBV6-5 and TRBJ2-4; the D gene TCRdb calls, TRBD1, cannot be checked with no DNA. Material for sequencing was peripheral blood. Here the CDR3 reads CASSRQTWDIQYF.